The sequence of this TCR beta chain was determined in a study of regulatory T cells in long-lasting Graves disease. Stated time point: newly diagnosed GD, antithyroid drugs for less than 3 months. The TCR library used RNA extracted from PBMCs. After removal of 4 bases from V and 1 base from J, the junction contained 6 bases not matched to a gene. This CDR3 has 15 residues. In germline, CDR1 is GTSNPN, CDR2 SVGIG (reference sequence). With iRepertoire HTBI primers and Arm-PCR of CDR3 regions, TCR beta libraries were built. A single record per CDR3 protein comes from TCRdb applying MiXCR to the multiplex PCR reads. The profile covers around 400,000 distinct CDR3 sequences, with over 12% appearing a single time and over 7% taken by the ten largest. This clonotype was counted only a few times. The data were also submitted as part of a second study, on T cells in Graves' hyperthyroidism and ophthalmopathy. That investigation notes: Exclusion followed for patients with uncontrolled infection, other autoimmune disease, pregnancy or lactation.

The sample consisted of peripheral blood mononuclear cells (PBMCs), taken at new diagnosis, from a patient treated with antithyroid drugs. The chain links TRBV30 to TRBJ1-5; 8 nucleotides match TRBD1. This clonotype was sampled from a woman aged 40-49 years with Graves disease. As DNA, the CDR3 is TGTGCCTGGAACACAGGGGGACAGAGCAATCAGCCCCAGCATTTT. Translation gives CAWNTGGQSNQPQHF.